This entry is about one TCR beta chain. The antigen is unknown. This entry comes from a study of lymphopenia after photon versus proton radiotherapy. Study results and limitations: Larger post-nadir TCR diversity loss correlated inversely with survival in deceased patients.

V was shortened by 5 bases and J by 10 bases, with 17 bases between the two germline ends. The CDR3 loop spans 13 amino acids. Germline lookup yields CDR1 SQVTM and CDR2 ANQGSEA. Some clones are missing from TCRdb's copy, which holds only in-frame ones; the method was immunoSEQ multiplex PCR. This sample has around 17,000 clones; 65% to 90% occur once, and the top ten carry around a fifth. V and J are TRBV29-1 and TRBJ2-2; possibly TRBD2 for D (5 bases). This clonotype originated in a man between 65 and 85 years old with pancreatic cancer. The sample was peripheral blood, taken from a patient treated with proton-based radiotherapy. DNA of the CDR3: TGCAGCGTTCTGGCTAGCATTGGGGAGGAGCTGTTTTTT. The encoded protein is CSVLASIGEELFF.